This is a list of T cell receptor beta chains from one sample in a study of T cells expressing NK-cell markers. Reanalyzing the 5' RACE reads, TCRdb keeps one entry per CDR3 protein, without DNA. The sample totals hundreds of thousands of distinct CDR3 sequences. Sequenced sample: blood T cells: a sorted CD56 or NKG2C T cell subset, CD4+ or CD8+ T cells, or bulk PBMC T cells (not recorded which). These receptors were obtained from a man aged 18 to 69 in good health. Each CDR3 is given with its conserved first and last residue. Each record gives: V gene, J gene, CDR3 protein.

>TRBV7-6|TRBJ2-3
CASSSDAGPDTQYF
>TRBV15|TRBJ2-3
CATSRGRLRGRGTDTQYF
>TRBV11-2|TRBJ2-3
CASGKGLAGGSSTDTQYF
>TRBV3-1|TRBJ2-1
CASSGGRAGGLYNEQFF
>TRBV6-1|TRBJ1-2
CASSPLTSTGSYGYTF
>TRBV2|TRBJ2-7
CASSENQGRGEQYF
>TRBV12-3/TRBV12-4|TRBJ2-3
CASSFSRGRGTDTQYF
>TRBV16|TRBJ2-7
CASSPRTGNEQYF
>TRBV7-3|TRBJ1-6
CASSLGGEGSGSPLHF
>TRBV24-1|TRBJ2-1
CATSSLDRKFF
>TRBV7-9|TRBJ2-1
CASSSRHTYNEQFF
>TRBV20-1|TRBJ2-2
CSARAYGTPTNTGELFF
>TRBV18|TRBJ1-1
CASSPSGRQGRTEAFF
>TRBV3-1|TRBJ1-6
CASSLGGKGSPLHF
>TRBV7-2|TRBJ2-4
CASSLVSKNIQYF
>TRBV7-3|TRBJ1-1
CASSQSAGRNTEAFF
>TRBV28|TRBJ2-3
CASSGGTGGTDTQYF
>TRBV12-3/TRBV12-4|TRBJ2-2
CATVKGAGELFF
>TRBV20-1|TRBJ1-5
CSAVGAGQPQHF
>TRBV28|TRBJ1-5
CASSFGSMPNQPQHF
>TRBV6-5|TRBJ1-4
CASSSTGMEEKLFF
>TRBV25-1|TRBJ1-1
CASSERDTGGAFF
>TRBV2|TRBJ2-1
CASSGRQGANNEQFF
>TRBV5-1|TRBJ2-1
CASSFSMAGAGYEQFF
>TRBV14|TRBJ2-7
CASSLRRQDLYEQYF
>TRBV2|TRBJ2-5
CASRGGSFETQYF
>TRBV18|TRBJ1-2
CASSPDSPTGTANYGYTF
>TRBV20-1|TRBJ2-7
CSATLSGGSHEQYF
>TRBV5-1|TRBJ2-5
CASSPLATEPETQYF
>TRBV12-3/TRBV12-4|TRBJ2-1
CASSTSGGYEEQFF
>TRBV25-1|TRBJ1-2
CASSGGQGALGYTF
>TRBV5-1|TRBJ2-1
CASSETSHYNEQFF
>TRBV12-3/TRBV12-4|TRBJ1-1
CASSFDGNTEAFF
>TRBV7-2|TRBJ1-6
CASSLAGRQSTYNSPLHF
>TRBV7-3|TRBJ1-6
CASSLDRSNSPLHF
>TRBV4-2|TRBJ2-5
CASSQGVIQETQYF
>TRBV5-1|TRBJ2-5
CASRYGTSGGVRETQYF
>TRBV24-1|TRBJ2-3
CATSDRRAADTQYF
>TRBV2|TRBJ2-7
CASSELGTRSNEQYF
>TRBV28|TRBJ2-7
CAIGGTGVRYEQYF
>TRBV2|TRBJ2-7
CASINSGGNYEQYF
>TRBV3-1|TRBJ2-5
CASSHDWRQETQYF
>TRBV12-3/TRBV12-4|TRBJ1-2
CASSPQGPDYGYTF
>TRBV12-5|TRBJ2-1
CASGLVPRVAENEQFF
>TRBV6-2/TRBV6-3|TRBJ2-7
CASTRGLAGVTYEQYF
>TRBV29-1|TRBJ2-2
CSVLGQGTYTGELFF
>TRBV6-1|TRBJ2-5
CASSEPPRDEETQYF
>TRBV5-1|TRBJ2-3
CASSYSSGTDTQYF